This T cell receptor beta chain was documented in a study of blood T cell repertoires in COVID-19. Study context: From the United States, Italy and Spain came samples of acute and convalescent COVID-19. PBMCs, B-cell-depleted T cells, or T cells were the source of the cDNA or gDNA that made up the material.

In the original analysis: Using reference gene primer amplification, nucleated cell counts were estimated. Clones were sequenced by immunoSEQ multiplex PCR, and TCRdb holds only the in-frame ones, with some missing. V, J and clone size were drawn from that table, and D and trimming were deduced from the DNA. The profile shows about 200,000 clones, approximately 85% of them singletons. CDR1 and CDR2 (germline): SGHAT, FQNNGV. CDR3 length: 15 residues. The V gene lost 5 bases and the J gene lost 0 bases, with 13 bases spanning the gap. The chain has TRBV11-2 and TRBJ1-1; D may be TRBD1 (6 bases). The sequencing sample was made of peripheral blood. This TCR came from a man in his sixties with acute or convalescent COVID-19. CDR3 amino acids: CASSLSGHLNTEAFF. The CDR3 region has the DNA TGTGCCAGCAGCCTATCGGGACACTTGAACACTGAAGCTTTCTTT.